The next 20 T cell receptor beta chains were all read from a single sample in a study of T cells in localized non-small cell lung cancer. Produced via immunoSEQ multiplex PCR; TCRdb's table is partial and in-frame only. The sample has around 96,000 clones; roughly 93% are singletons. The source material was PBMCs, sampled before any cancer treatment. These receptor sequences come from a woman aged 40-75 years with stage II squamous cell lung carcinoma.

The rearrangement uses TRBV5-1 and TRBJ2-5; maybe TRBD2 (5 bases). The CDR3 contains 15 residues. Germline V gene lookup returns CDR1 SGHRS and CDR2 YFSETQ. V shed 1 base and J shed 2 bases, with 12 bases lying between them. The CDR3 region is CASSLTRKPQETQYF. The CDR3 bases are TGCGCCAGCAGCTTGACTAGAAAACCACAAGAGACCCAGTACTTC.

The genes are TRBV30 and TRBJ2-3; 9 bases line up with TRBD2. J was trimmed by 9 bases and V by 8 bases; bases with no gene match: 12. The CDR3 has 13 residues. Germline V gives CDR1 GTSNPN, CDR2 SVGIG (reference sequence). The CDR3 region is CALGAGGSETQYF. The CDR3 DNA follows: TGTGCCCTAGGGGCGGGAGGGTCTGAGACGCAGTATTTT.

The chain links TRBV5-1 to TRBJ2-2; no clear D. CDR1 is SGHRS and CDR2 is YFSETQ in the germline V gene. There are 14 residues in the CDR3. With 1 base removed from V and 5 bases from J, the gap between germline ends came to 9 bases. CDR3 DNA sequence: TGCGCCAGCAGCTTGCAATCGGTAACCGGGGAGCTGTTTTTT. Protein: CASSLQSVTGELFF.

The chain couples TRBV29-1 to TRBJ1-2; no reliable D call. Deletions cut 6 bases from V and 0 bases from J, with 8 bases between. CDR1 is SQVTM and CDR2 is ANQGSEA in the germline V gene. The CDR3 has 12 amino acids. The CDR3 region is CSVRDANYGYTF. The CDR3 DNA sequence: TGCAGCGTCCGAGACGCTAACTATGGCTACACCTTC.

V and J are TRBV28 and TRBJ1-5; 7 bases are shared with TRBD1. CDR3 length equals 15 residues. Trimming removed 1 base from V and 1 base from J; junction bases left unmatched: 1. Germline V gene data show CDR1 as MDHEN and CDR2 as SYDVKM. The chain's CDR3 is CASSLSRGSNQPQHF. In nucleotides, the CDR3 is TGTGCCAGCAGTTTATCCAGGGGGAGCAATCAGCCCCAGCATTTT.

This chain joins TRBV7-9 and TRBJ2-1; D not resolved. The V end was cut by 5 bases, the J end by 7 bases, with 15 bases between. CDR3 length equals 14 residues. The V gene's germline CDR1 is SEHNR and CDR2 FQNEAQ (reference sequence). The CDR3 sequence: CASSLGLTWNEQFF. CDR3 sequence (DNA): TGTGCCAGCAGCCTCGGGCTGACGTGGAATGAGCAGTTCTTC.

This chain connects TRBV14 to TRBJ2-7; D unclear. The germline V gene encodes CDR1 SGHDN and CDR2 FVKESK. The length of the CDR3 is 11 residues. Trimming stripped 5 bases from V and 0 bases from J, with 2 bases between. The CDR3 nucleotides read TGTGCCAGCAGCTCCTCCTACGAGCAGTACTTC. Translation: CASSSSYEQYF.

This clone has just one count. The V and J genes are TRBV4-1 and TRBJ1-1; 10 bases line up with TRBD1. V gave up 2 bases and J gave up 6 bases; unmatched junction bases: 6. CDR3 length equals 15 residues. Germline-derived CDR1 and CDR2 are MGHRA and YSYEKL. CDR3 protein: CASSQPTGGRAEAFF. CDR3 bases: TGCGCCAGCAGCCAACCGACAGGGGGCCGGGCTGAAGCTTTCTTT.

The CDR3 loop is CASSYFGGTGELFF. CDR3 DNA: TGTGCCAGCAGTTACTTCGGGGGCACCGGGGAGCTGTTTTTT. The V and J genes are TRBV6-5 and TRBJ2-2; a possible D gene is TRBD2 (6 bases). From germline, CDR1 is MNHEY and CDR2 SVGAGI. CDR3 length: 14 residues. Trimming shortened V by 1 base and J by 4 bases, and 7 bases separated the two germline ends.

The gene calls are TRBV2 and TRBJ1-5; D gene uncertain. The CDR3 covers 16 residues. Germline lookup yields CDR1 SNHLY and CDR2 FYNNEI. V was clipped by 8 bases and J by 2 bases, with 19 bases between them. CDR3 DNA sequence: TGTGCCAGCGAGGCCAGACGCCGTATGGGCAATCAGCCCCAGCATTTT. Translation: CASEARRRMGNQPQHF.

This chain links TRBV11-3 with TRBJ2-5; D may match TRBD1 or TRBD2 (6 bases each). This CDR3 spans 16 amino acids. Per germline, CDR1 SGHNT and CDR2 YENEEA. Trimming left V 5 bases short and J 4 bases short, with 20 bases between. CDR3 protein: CASSGSRGGRGETQYF. The CDR3 coding sequence is TGTGCCAGCAGCGGCTCACGTGGGGGGCGGGGAGAGACCCAGTACTTC.

Here the CDR3 DNA reads TGTGCCAGCAGCTTGGACAGATTTCATGAAAAACTGTTTTTT. Translating it yields CASSLDRFHEKLFF. V usage is TRBV5-6 and J usage is TRBJ1-4; no definite D call. With 0 bases removed from V and 6 bases from J, the gap between germline ends came to 9 bases. Germline loops: CDR1 SGHDT, CDR2 YYEEEE. The CDR3 is made up of 14 amino acids. Full variable domain (remainder filled in from reference TRBV5-6 and TRBJ1-4): DAGVTQSPTHLIKTRGQQVTLRCSPKSGHDTVSWYQQALGQGPQFIFQYYEEEERQRGNFPDRFSGHQFPNYSSELNVNALLLGDSALYLCASSLDRFHEKLFFGSGTQLSVL.

The gene calls are TRBV30 and TRBJ1-1; the D is unclear. The V and J ends lost 3 bases and 4 bases respectively, with 12 bases between them. This CDR3 comprises 13 residues. The germline V gene encodes CDR1 GTSNPN and CDR2 SVGIG (reference sequence). This CDR3 reads CAWSSGPSTEAFF. Here the CDR3 DNA reads TGTGCCTGGAGCTCTGGGCCGAGCACTGAAGCTTTCTTT.

The chain employs TRBV7-2 and TRBJ1-5, with D possibly matching TRBD1 (6 bases). The germline V gene encodes CDR1 SGHTA and CDR2 FQGNSA. The CDR3 covers 15 residues. Between the trimmed V and J ends, which lost 5 bases and 2 bases, there was a span of 13 bases. CDR3 coding DNA: TGTGCCAGCAGCCCGGCAGGGGCCCGCAATCAGCCCCAGCATTTT. Translated: CASSPAGARNQPQHF.

In this sample, this clone turned up a few times. The chain joins TRBV7-8 to TRBJ2-2; D might be TRBD2 (5 bases). The CDR3 loop spans 15 amino acids. V lost 5 bases and J lost 2, with 12 bases in between. The germline V gene encodes CDR1 SGHVS and CDR2 FQNEAQ. The CDR3 protein is CASSRERLNTGELFF. DNA of the CDR3: TGTGCCAGCAGCCGAGAGCGGCTCAACACCGGGGAGCTGTTTTTT.

The chain joins TRBV6-1 to TRBJ2-1; tentative D call: TRBD1 (5 bases). Trimming cost V 4 bases and J 8 bases, with 15 bases left between them. This CDR3 is built from 14 residues. The germline V gene encodes CDR1 MNHNS and CDR2 SASEGT. Here the CDR3 DNA reads TGTGCCAGCAGTGTTAGGACACATTCGGATGAGCAGTTCTTC. This gives the protein CASSVRTHSDEQFF.

The J gene is TRBJ2-7, the V gene TRBV7-8, with TRBD2 identical over 11 bases. The CDR3 is made up of 14 amino acids. The V gene end was trimmed by 5 bases and the J gene end by 2 bases; junction bases not matched to a gene: 2. The germline V gene has CDR1 SGHVS and CDR2 FQNEAQ. The CDR3 nucleotides are TGTGCCAGCAGCCTACTAGCGGGAGCCTACGAGCAGTACTTC. As protein: CASSLLAGAYEQYF.

This chain joins TRBV29-1 and TRBJ1-2; 8 bases fit TRBD1. Per the germline V gene, CDR1 is SQVTM and CDR2 is ANQGSEA. The CDR3 runs 13 residues. Unmatched junction bases numbered 4, after V lost 6 bases and J lost 1 base. The CDR3 DNA sequence: TGCAGCGTCGGGGACAGGATTAACTATGGCTACACCTTC. Translating gives CSVGDRINYGYTF.

The chain has TRBV28 and TRBJ2-5; tentative D call: TRBD1 (5 bases). Trimming took off 4 bases at V and 2 bases at J, with 8 bases between the two ends. CDR1 is MDHEN, CDR2 SYDVKM, per germline. The CDR3 is 13 amino acids. DNA for the CDR3: TGTGCCAGCAGTTCAGGGTTTCAAGAGACCCAGTACTTC. This codes for CASSSGFQETQYF.

This sequence joins TRBV6-5 and TRBJ2-7; D perhaps matches TRBD2 (5 bases). CDR1 and CDR2 from the germline V gene are MNHEY and SVGAGI. The CDR3 sequence is 11 residues long. The V and J ends lost 10 bases and 6 bases respectively, with 13 bases between them. The CDR3 protein is CATSAGVEQYF. In DNA form, the CDR3 reads TGTGCCACCTCTGCCGGGGTCGAGCAGTACTTC.